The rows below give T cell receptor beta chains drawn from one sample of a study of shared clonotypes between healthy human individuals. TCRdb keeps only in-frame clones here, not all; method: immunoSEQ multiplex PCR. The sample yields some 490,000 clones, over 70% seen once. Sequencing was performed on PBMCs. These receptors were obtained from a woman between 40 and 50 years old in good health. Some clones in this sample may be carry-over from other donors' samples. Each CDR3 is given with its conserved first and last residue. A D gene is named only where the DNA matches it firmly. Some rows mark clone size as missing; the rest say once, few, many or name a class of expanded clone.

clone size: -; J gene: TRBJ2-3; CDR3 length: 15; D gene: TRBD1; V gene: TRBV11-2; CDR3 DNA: TGTGCCAGCAGCTCCCTGACAGGGGTTATGGATACGCAGTATTTT; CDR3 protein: CASSSLTGVMDTQYF
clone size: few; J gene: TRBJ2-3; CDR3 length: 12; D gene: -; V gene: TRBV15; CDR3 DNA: TGTGCCACCAGCAGAGGAGGGGGTACGCAGTATTTT; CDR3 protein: CATSRGGGTQYF
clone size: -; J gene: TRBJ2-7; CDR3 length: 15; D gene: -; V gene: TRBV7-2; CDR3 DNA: TGTGCCAGCAGCAGTGATGGGACGAGGTCCTACGAGCAGTACTTC; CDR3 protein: CASSSDGTRSYEQYF
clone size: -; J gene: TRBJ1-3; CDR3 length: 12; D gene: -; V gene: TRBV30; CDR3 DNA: TGTGCCTGGTCCCCCCCGGGAAACACCATATATTTT; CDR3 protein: CAWSPPGNTIYF
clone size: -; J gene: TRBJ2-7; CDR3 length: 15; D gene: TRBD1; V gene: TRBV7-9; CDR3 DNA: TGTGCCAGCAGCACCCGGGACAGGGGACCGTACGAGCAGTACTTC; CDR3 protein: CASSTRDRGPYEQYF
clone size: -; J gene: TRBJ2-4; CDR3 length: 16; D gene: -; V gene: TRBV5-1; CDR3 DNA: TGCGCCAGCAGCTTGCAAGGGTTTGGGGCCAAAAACATTCAGTACTTC; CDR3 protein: CASSLQGFGAKNIQYF
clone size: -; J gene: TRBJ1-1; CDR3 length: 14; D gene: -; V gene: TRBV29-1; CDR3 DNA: TGCAGCGTTGAAGTTCGAGGCAGGGGTACTGAAGCTTTCTTT; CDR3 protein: CSVEVRGRGTEAFF
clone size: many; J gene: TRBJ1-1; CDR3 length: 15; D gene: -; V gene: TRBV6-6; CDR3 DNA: TGTGCCAGCAGTTACTCGGACACCCTGAACACTGAAGCTTTCTTT; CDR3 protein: CASSYSDTLNTEAFF
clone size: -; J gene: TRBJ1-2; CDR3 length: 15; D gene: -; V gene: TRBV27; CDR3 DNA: TGTGCCAGCAGCCTCGGGGGCGGCAGGAGGAATGGCTACACCTTC; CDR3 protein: CASSLGGGRRNGYTF
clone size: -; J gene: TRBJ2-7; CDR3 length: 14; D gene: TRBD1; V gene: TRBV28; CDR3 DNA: TGTGCCAGCAGTTCCCCGGACAGGTCCTACGAGCAGTACTTC; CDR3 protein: CASSSPDRSYEQYF
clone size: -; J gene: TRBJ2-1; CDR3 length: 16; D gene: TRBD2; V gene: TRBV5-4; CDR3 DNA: TGTGCCAGCAGCTTGGCGGGGGGGCGGTCCTACAATAAGCAGTTCTTC; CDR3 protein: CASSLAGGRSYNKQFF
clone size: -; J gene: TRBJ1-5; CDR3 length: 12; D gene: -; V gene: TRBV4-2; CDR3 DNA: TGTGCCAGCGGGGGGTTCGGTGGGCCCCAGCATTTT; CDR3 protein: CASGGFGGPQHF
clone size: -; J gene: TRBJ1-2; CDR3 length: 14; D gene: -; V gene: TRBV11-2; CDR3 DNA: TGTGCCAGCAGCTTAGCACAGGGAGACTATGGCTACACCTTC; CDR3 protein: CASSLAQGDYGYTF
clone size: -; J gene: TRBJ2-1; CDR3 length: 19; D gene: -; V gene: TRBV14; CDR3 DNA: TGTGCCAGCAGCCAAGATCCTAGGGACTCCCAAAGCTCCTACAATGAGCAGTTCTTC; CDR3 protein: CASSQDPRDSQSSYNEQFF
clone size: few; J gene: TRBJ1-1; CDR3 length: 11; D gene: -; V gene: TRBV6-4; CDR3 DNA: TGTGCCAGCAGTGACGGGATTGAAGCTTTCTTT; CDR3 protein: CASSDGIEAFF
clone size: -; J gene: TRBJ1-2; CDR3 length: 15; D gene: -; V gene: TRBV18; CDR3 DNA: TGTGCCAGCTCACCCTCGACCAACACAGGCTATGGCTACACCTTC; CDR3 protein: CASSPSTNTGYGYTF
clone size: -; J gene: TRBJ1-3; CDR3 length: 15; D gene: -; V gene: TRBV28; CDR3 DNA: TGTGCCAGCAGTTCCGGGACCGGGACTGGAAACACCATATATTTT; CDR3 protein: CASSSGTGTGNTIYF
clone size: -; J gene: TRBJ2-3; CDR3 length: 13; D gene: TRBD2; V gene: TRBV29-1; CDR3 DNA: TGCAGCGGTAGCGGGGGGAGCACAGATACGCAGTATTTT; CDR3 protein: CSGSGGSTDTQYF
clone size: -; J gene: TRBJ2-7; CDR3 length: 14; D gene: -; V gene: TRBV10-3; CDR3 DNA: TGTGCCACTAAGAGACAGAGGGGGTCCTACGAGCAGTACTTC; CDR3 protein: CATKRQRGSYEQYF
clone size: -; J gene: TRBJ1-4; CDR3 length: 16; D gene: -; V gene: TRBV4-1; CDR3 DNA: TGCGCCAGCAGCCAGTCGAAAGGGAGAACTAATGAAAAACTGTTTTTT; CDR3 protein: CASSQSKGRTNEKLFF
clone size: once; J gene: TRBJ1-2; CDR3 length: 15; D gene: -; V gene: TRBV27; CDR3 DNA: TGTGCCAGCAGTTTTACTCCGGGGGGGGGCTATGGCTACACCTTC; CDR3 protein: CASSFTPGGGYGYTF
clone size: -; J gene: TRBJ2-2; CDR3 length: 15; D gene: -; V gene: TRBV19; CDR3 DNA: TGTGCCAGTAGTATTATTCAGGGGCGAAGCGGGGAGCTGTTTTTT; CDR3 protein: CASSIIQGRSGELFF